This passage covers 20 T cell receptor beta chains from one sample sequenced in a study of blood T cell repertoires in COVID-19. TCRdb keeps only in-frame clones here, not all; method: immunoSEQ multiplex PCR. The sample carries about 400,000 clones, 70% to 90% recorded once. Input material: peripheral blood. The receptors were sampled from a human donor in a cohort sampled during active COVID-19.

The chain has TRBV3-1 (or the pseudogene TRBV3-2) and TRBJ1-5; D is undetermined. The CDR3 is 14 amino acids. Germline loops: CDR1 LGHDT, CDR2 YNNKEL (reference sequence). V gave up 1 base and J gave up 5 bases, with 9 bases separating them. CDR3 protein: CASSQANSDQPQHF. The CDR3 DNA follows: TGTGCCAGCAGCCAAGCGAACAGTGATCAGCCCCAGCATTTT.

The chain has TRBV3-1 (or the pseudogene TRBV3-2) and TRBJ1-4; a weak D match, TRBD1 (6 bases). The CDR3 runs to 15 residues. Germline V gene data show CDR1 as LGHDT and CDR2 as YNNKEL (reference sequence). V lost 4 bases and J lost 5, with 14 bases in between. The CDR3 nucleotides are TGTGCCAGCAGCCGGCAGACAGGAGGAAATGAAAAACTGTTTTTT. It yields the protein CASSRQTGGNEKLFF.

This sequence joins TRBV5-4 and TRBJ2-7, with 11 bases matching TRBD1. The J segment lost 5 bases and the V segment lost 4 bases, leaving 5 bases of the junction unmatched. The CDR3 sequence is 14 residues long. Germline lookup yields CDR1 SGHNT and CDR2 YYREEE (reference sequence). The CDR3, as DNA: TGTGCCAGCAGCCCAGGACAGGGGGCAGACGAGCAGTACTTC. Translating it yields CASSPGQGADEQYF. Based on the CDR3 plus reference TRBV5-4 and TRBJ2-7, the full variable domain is ETGVTQSPTHLIKTRGQQVTLRCSSQSGHNTVSWYQQALGQGPQFIFQYYREEENGRGNFPPRFSGLQFPNYSSELNVNALELDDSALYLCASSPGQGADEQYFGPGTRLTVT.

This chain joins TRBV2 and TRBJ2-1; D may be TRBD2 (5 bases). The V gene lost 7 bases and the J gene lost 5 bases, with 15 bases spanning the gap. CDR1 and CDR2 from the germline V gene are SNHLY and FYNNEI. This CDR3 has 14 amino acids. The CDR3 bases are TGTGCCAGCATTCGCGGGCTTACCGACAATGAGCAGTTCTTC. As protein: CASIRGLTDNEQFF.

The chain carries TRBV5-1 and TRBJ1-4; no clear D gene. V was pared by 0 bases and J by 6 bases, with 12 bases between. Germline loops: CDR1 SGHRS, CDR2 YFSETQ. CDR3 length: 15 residues. The CDR3 region has the DNA TGCGCCAGCAGCTTGGATCCGGGAGTAGATGAAAAACTGTTTTTT. Translating it yields CASSLDPGVDEKLFF.

The chain has TRBV5-6 and TRBJ2-3; D remains unclear. Looked up from germline, CDR1 is SGHDT and CDR2 is YYEEEE. The CDR3 totals 13 residues. V was trimmed by 5 bases and J by 0 bases, leaving 7 bases between them. This CDR3 is CASSFSSTDTQYF. CDR3 nucleotides: TGTGCCAGCAGTTTTTCTAGCACAGATACGCAGTATTTT.

The V gene is TRBV10-2, the J gene TRBJ2-3, with 15 bases aligning to TRBD2. The CDR3 has 17 amino acids. Losses at the gene ends were 2 bases for V and 4 bases for J; bases not matched to a gene: 4. Germline V CDR1 and CDR2: WSHSY, SAAADI. CDR3 coding DNA: TGCGCCAGCAGTGAGGGATGGACTAGCGGGGGGGCAGATACGCAGTATTTT. Amino acids: CASSEGWTSGGADTQYF.

V is TRBV24-1 and J is TRBJ2-5; D ambiguous. Deletions cut 7 bases from V and 4 bases from J, with 6 bases between. Per the germline V gene, CDR1 is KGHDR and CDR2 is SFDVKD. This CDR3 is 11 amino acids long. CDR3 region: CATSPRETQYF. In DNA form, the CDR3 reads TGTGCCACCAGCCCGCGAGAGACCCAGTACTTC.

V usage is TRBV7-6 and J usage is TRBJ1-6; 7 positions match TRBD1. The trim removed 1 base at V and 5 bases at J, leaving 2 bases unmatched. The CDR3 sequence is 15 residues long. Germline CDR1 is SGHVS and CDR2 is FNYEAQ. CDR3: CASSLGTGNNSPLHF. As DNA, the CDR3 is TGTGCCAGCAGCTTAGGGACAGGCAATAATTCACCCCTCCACTTT.

J is TRBJ2-7 and V is TRBV2; the match to TRBD2 covers 8 bases. The CDR3 spans 14 residues. The V segment lost 6 bases and the J segment 0 bases; nucleotides outside the gene matches: 4. CDR1 SNHLY and CDR2 FYNNEI come from the germline V gene. In DNA form, the CDR3 reads TGTGCCAGCAGCTCTAGCGGGCCCTCCTACGAGCAGTACTTC. Amino acids: CASSSSGPSYEQYF.

This sequence joins TRBV3-1 (or the pseudogene TRBV3-2) and TRBJ1-2; no firm D call. V dropped 0 bases and J dropped 8 bases, with 10 bases sitting between them. CDR3 length: 13 residues. In germline, CDR1 is LGHDT, CDR2 YNNKEL (reference sequence). The CDR3 DNA is TGTGCCAGCAGCCAAGACACCCGGAGAGGCTACACCTTC. It specifies CASSQDTRRGYTF.

Points on this clone: The junction shows a germline mismatch at one end, possibly a read error. The rearrangement uses TRBV3-1 (or the pseudogene TRBV3-2) and TRBJ1-4; the D gene is possibly TRBD1 (6 bases). The CDR3 consists of 16 residues. Germline lookup yields CDR1 LGHDT and CDR2 YNNKEL (reference sequence). CDR3 protein: CASTQPEGEDNEKLFF. CDR3 DNA sequence: TGTGCCAGCACCCAACCTGAGGGGGAAGATAATGAAAAACTGTTTTTT.

V is TRBV9 and J is TRBJ2-5, with 12 bases matching TRBD2. The germline CDR1 and CDR2 sequences are SGDLS and YYNGEE. With V trimmed by 0 bases and J by 4 bases, 7 bases remained unmatched. CDR3 size: 17 residues. The CDR3 loop reads CASSVAGSSGRGETQYF. CDR3 nucleotides: TGTGCCAGCAGCGTAGCGGGGTCTAGCGGGAGGGGAGAGACCCAGTACTTC.

The chain couples TRBV21-1 to TRBJ1-1; the DNA was not used to check the table's D call, TRBD1. TRBV21-1 is reported as a pseudogene. This CDR3 has 16 residues. The CDR3 region has the DNA TGTGCCAGCAGCAACCCAACCTTTCGACAGGTAAAAAAAGCTTTCTTT. Protein sequence: CASSNPTFRQVKKAFF.

The rearrangement joins TRBV2 to TRBJ1-4, with 10 nucleotides matching TRBD1. This CDR3 comprises 16 residues. J gave up 2 bases and V 9 bases, and 9 bases lay outside the gene matches. Germline V gene lookup returns CDR1 SNHLY and CDR2 FYNNEI. The CDR3 sequence is CASPGTGEVTNEKLFF. The DNA of the CDR3 is TGTGCCAGTCCGGGGACAGGGGAGGTCACTAATGAAAAACTGTTTTTT.

The chain uses TRBV5-6 and TRBJ1-2; D remains unclear. V shed 0 bases and J shed 3 bases, with 9 bases lying between them. Germline V gene lookup returns CDR1 SGHDT and CDR2 YYEEEE. The CDR3 spans 14 residues. DNA for the CDR3: TGTGCCAGCAGCTTGGTCTCCGGGGACTATGGCTACACCTTC. This gives the protein CASSLVSGDYGYTF.

The chain employs TRBV6-5 and TRBJ1-6; D perhaps matches TRBD1 (5 bases). CDR1 is MNHEY, CDR2 SVGAGI, per germline. Trimming pared 2 bases from V and 15 bases from J, leaving 17 bases between. The CDR3 sequence is 14 residues long. The CDR3, as DNA: TGTGCCAGCAGTTACGGGGCGCCCGGGGAGGGCCTCCACTTT. Translation: CASSYGAPGEGLHF.

The chain carries TRBV4-2 and TRBJ2-7, with TRBD2 identical over 10 bases. V gave up 3 bases and J gave up 0 bases; unmatched junction bases: 11. Germline CDR1 reads LGHNA; CDR2 reads YNFKEQ. The CDR3 is 18 residues long. In nucleotides, the CDR3 is TGTGCCAGCAGCCAGGCCTTCCTAGCGGGAGCAAGCTCCTACGAGCAGTACTTC. Residues: CASSQAFLAGASSYEQYF.

The chain joins TRBV30 to TRBJ2-7, with no clear D. CDR3 length equals 13 residues. V lost 3 bases and J lost 0, with 9 bases in between. The germline CDR1 and CDR2 sequences are GTSNPN and SVGIG (reference sequence). The CDR3 sequence is CAWSLDHSYEQYF. The DNA of the CDR3 is TGTGCCTGGAGCCTAGACCACTCCTACGAGCAGTACTTC.

J is TRBJ2-1 and V is TRBV27, with D unresolved. CDR1 and CDR2 from the germline V gene are MNHEY and SMNVEV (reference sequence). The V and J ends lost 9 bases and 8 bases respectively, with 17 bases between them. This CDR3 comprises 13 residues. CDR3 sequence (DNA): TGTGCCAGTCGCACGATCCTATCGGATGAGCAGTTCTTC. It encodes CASRTILSDEQFF.